This TCR beta chain was captured by sequencing in a study of STAT5B mutations in CD4+ large granular lymphocyte leukemia (dated by TCRdb to between 2021 and 2024). Regarding the research as a whole: Among the healthy controls, the CDR3 'QG' motif was associated with a particular HLA allele. TCRbeta repertoires of CD4+ T-cell large granular lymphocyte leukemia patients were compared with those of healthy blood donors. Flow cytometry on FACSCanto II or FACSVerse showed that the purified fractions were more than 95% pure among lymphocytes. Overall study results and their limits: The data were not HLA-matched, and the relatively small sample size could explain the higher clonality seen in CD4+ compared with CD8+ T-LGLL. Each patient's main leukemic clonotypes were private, but about 27% of these clonotypes showed up at low frequency in the non-leukemic repertoires of other patients. Compared with healthy CD4+ repertoires, CD4-sorted patient repertoires appeared more clonal, and this difference remained even after the putative leukemic clones were removed. Enrichment of TRBV06-family usage was observed among the top patient clones (8/27) relative to healthy controls (2/35).

The immunoSEQ assay at survey resolution was applied to genomic DNA for sequencing of TCRbeta rearrangements. On the study's bioinformatics: In the TCR sequencing data, the lowest productive clonotype frequency that could be detected was 2.59 x 10-5. Analyses included only productive TCRbeta rearrangements, meaning complete and in-frame sequences. Simpson clonality, calculated in the immunoSEQ Analyzer version 3.0, was used as the measure of sample clonality. Clones were grouped by frequency into very rare, small, medium, large (1-20%) or hyperexpanded (>20%) categories. Generation probabilities were estimated with OLGA 1.2.3, V-gene circos plots were made with VDJtools, specificities were searched in VDJdb, and CDR3 motifs were identified with GLIPH. TCRdb retrieved this table from immuneACCESS and kept in-frame rearrangements only. Not all clones are present; in checked studies, unresolved V genes account for under half, and no reason is known for the remainder. That table furnishes V, J and clone size, whereas the DNA furnished D and trimming. The table for this sample lists about 28,000 clones; 65% to 75% of them were counted only once. Clones ranked in the top ten supply roughly 3.3% of the sample.

Buffy coats from around 37 blood donors, supplied by the Finnish Red Cross blood service, were used as healthy controls. All TCR-sequenced material derived from peripheral blood: patient blood samples and healthy donor buffy coats. Peripheral blood mononuclear cells were isolated by Ficoll-Hypaque gradient centrifugation. For the healthy controls, CD4+ cells were obtained from buffy coats by magnetic purification. The Gentra Puregene Cell and Tissue kit was used to extract genomic DNA, and a Qubit 2.0 fluorometer was used to measure the amount of genomic DNA. Turning to this clone: What antigen it recognizes has not been identified. No much larger clone exists at a distance of one base, and base qualities are not known.

V and J are truncated by 4 bases and 0 bases respectively, leaving an intervening sequence of 10 bases. Per the germline V gene (reference sequence), SGHNT is the CDR1 and YYREEE is the CDR2. Measured from the cysteine to the phenylalanine, the CDR3 is 14 residues long. Only the CDR3 region is kept as DNA, spanning 42 bases read in frame from base 1. Sequencing was done on a sample of CD4+ T cells from blood buffy coats. The chain is encoded by TRBV5-4 joined to TRBJ1-1; the D gene is perhaps TRBD1, on 6 matching bases. The source is a human donor in good health. The sequenced DNA is TGTGCCAGCAGCCCGGAGGGGGTGAACACTGAAGCTTTCTTT. Translation gives CASSPEGVNTEAFF.